Listed below are T cell receptor beta chains from one sample, sequenced in a study of T cell responses to AZD1222 COVID-19 vaccine. Produced via immunoSEQ multiplex PCR; TCRdb's table is partial and in-frame only. The sample includes some 110,000 clones, around 89% of them seen just once. Sequenced material: peripheral blood, taken 28 days after the second AZD1222 dose. The receptors were gathered from an adult who received the AZD1222 COVID-19 vaccine. Each CDR3 is given with its conserved first and last residue. D genes are given only for firm matches. Size values are once, few and many counts, or a class for expanded clones, and some rows have none.

j_gene: TRBJ2-2; d_gene: NA; abundance: NA; v_gene: TRBV6-4; CDR3nt: TGTGCCAGCAAGGGGGACTCGAACACCGGGGAGCTGTTTTTT; CDR3aa: CASKGDSNTGELFF
j_gene: TRBJ1-1; d_gene: NA; abundance: NA; v_gene: TRBV12-3/TRBV12-4; CDR3nt: TGTGCCAGCAGTCTTCAGGGCACTGAAGCTTTCTTT; CDR3aa: CASSLQGTEAFF
j_gene: TRBJ1-6; d_gene: NA; abundance: NA; v_gene: TRBV6-5; CDR3nt: TGTGCCAGCAGTTACTCGTCATTTGGCACACCCCTCCACTTT; CDR3aa: CASSYSSFGTPLHF
j_gene: TRBJ2-5; d_gene: NA; abundance: NA; v_gene: TRBV29-1; CDR3nt: TGCAGCGTTGAGCGAGGGGTCGCGACCCAGTACTTC; CDR3aa: CSVERGVATQYF
j_gene: TRBJ1-1; d_gene: TRBD1; abundance: few; v_gene: TRBV10-3; CDR3nt: TGTGCCATCACCCGGGACAGGGACTCCACTGAAGCTTTCTTT; CDR3aa: CAITRDRDSTEAFF
j_gene: TRBJ1-4; d_gene: NA; abundance: NA; v_gene: TRBV5-6; CDR3nt: TGTGCCAGCAGCTTTCGGACCCCGGGGCCCGGAGGTGAAAAACTGTTTTTT; CDR3aa: CASSFRTPGPGGEKLFF
j_gene: TRBJ1-5; d_gene: TRBD1; abundance: NA; v_gene: TRBV18; CDR3nt: TGTGCCAGCTCAGGACAGGAGAATCAGCCCCAGCATTTT; CDR3aa: CASSGQENQPQHF
j_gene: TRBJ1-1; d_gene: TRBD1; abundance: NA; v_gene: TRBV13; CDR3nt: TGTGCCAGCAGCCACCGGGACAGGAACACTGAAGCTTTCTTT; CDR3aa: CASSHRDRNTEAFF
j_gene: TRBJ1-1; d_gene: NA; abundance: NA; v_gene: TRBV30; CDR3nt: TGTGCCTGGAGTGGCCGACATGTAGCTTTCTTT; CDR3aa: CAWSGRHVAFF
j_gene: TRBJ1-1; d_gene: NA; abundance: NA; v_gene: TRBV11-2; CDR3nt: TGTGCCAGCAGCTTTGGGGAGGCCGTTATCACTGAAGCTTTCTTT; CDR3aa: CASSFGEAVITEAFF
j_gene: TRBJ2-7; d_gene: NA; abundance: NA; v_gene: TRBV3-1/TRBV3-2; CDR3nt: TGTGCCAGCAGCCAGACAAGTTCCTACGAGCAGTACTTC; CDR3aa: CASSQTSSYEQYF
j_gene: TRBJ2-1; d_gene: TRBD2; abundance: NA; v_gene: TRBV9; CDR3nt: TGTGCCAGCAGCCAAGGACTAGCGGGAGGGCACAATGAGCAGTTCTTC; CDR3aa: CASSQGLAGGHNEQFF
j_gene: TRBJ2-1; d_gene: NA; abundance: NA; v_gene: TRBV9; CDR3nt: TGTGCCAGCAGGCGGGCAAGGGGAGGCGATGAGCAGTTCTTC; CDR3aa: CASRRARGGDEQFF
j_gene: TRBJ2-3; d_gene: TRBD2; abundance: NA; v_gene: TRBV18; CDR3nt: TGTGCCAGCTCACCAACGCTAGCGGGAGTTATCACAGATACGCAGTATTTT; CDR3aa: CASSPTLAGVITDTQYF
j_gene: TRBJ2-7; d_gene: NA; abundance: NA; v_gene: TRBV6-2/TRBV6-3; CDR3nt: TGTGCCAGCAGTCGCCCGGACAACTCCTACGAGCAGTACTTC; CDR3aa: CASSRPDNSYEQYF
j_gene: TRBJ1-2; d_gene: NA; abundance: NA; v_gene: TRBV6-1; CDR3nt: TGTGCCAGCAGTGAAGCGGACAGATATGGCTACACCTTC; CDR3aa: CASSEADRYGYTF
j_gene: TRBJ2-5; d_gene: TRBD2; abundance: NA; v_gene: TRBV7-3; CDR3nt: TGTGCCAGCAGCGTAATAGCGGGGGGACAAGAGACCCAGTACTTC; CDR3aa: CASSVIAGGQETQYF
j_gene: TRBJ2-5; d_gene: TRBD2; abundance: NA; v_gene: TRBV5-4; CDR3nt: TGTGCCAGCAGCGTCCCGGGGGGGAAAGAGACCCAGTACTTC; CDR3aa: CASSVPGGKETQYF
j_gene: TRBJ2-7; d_gene: TRBD1; abundance: NA; v_gene: TRBV9; CDR3nt: TGTGCCAGCAGCGCGCCGGACAGGGGTTCCTACGAGCAGTACTTC; CDR3aa: CASSAPDRGSYEQYF
j_gene: TRBJ2-3; d_gene: TRBD2; abundance: NA; v_gene: TRBV7-9; CDR3nt: TGTGCCAGCAGCCAACGGGGGGGTGAAACGCAGTATTTT; CDR3aa: CASSQRGGETQYF
j_gene: TRBJ2-2; d_gene: NA; abundance: medium-sized; v_gene: TRBV6-5; CDR3nt: TGTGCCAGCACGACGGGTACGGACGCCGGGGAGCTGTTTTTT; CDR3aa: CASTTGTDAGELFF
j_gene: TRBJ2-5; d_gene: TRBD1; abundance: once; v_gene: TRBV27; CDR3nt: TGTGCCACCAGGGCGCAAGGGACAGTTCCAGAGACCCAGTACTTC; CDR3aa: CATRAQGTVPETQYF
j_gene: TRBJ2-3; d_gene: NA; abundance: NA; v_gene: TRBV21-1; CDR3nt: TGTGCCAGCAGCAAAGCTTTCCCTAGGGGGGAGGGAGAGGCAGATACGCAGTATTTT; CDR3aa: CASSKAFPRGEGEADTQYF
j_gene: TRBJ1-1; d_gene: NA; abundance: few; v_gene: TRBV4-2; CDR3nt: TGTGCCAGCAGCCAAGAGGGACAAGAGAACACTGAAGCTTTCTTT; CDR3aa: CASSQEGQENTEAFF
j_gene: TRBJ2-4; d_gene: NA; abundance: once; v_gene: TRBV12-3/TRBV12-4; CDR3nt: TGTGCCAGCAGTTTGAGGTCTACGGACATTCAGTACTTC; CDR3aa: CASSLRSTDIQYF
j_gene: TRBJ1-2; d_gene: NA; abundance: NA; v_gene: TRBV6-5; CDR3nt: TGTGCCAGCAAATCACAGAACTATGGCTACACCTTC; CDR3aa: CASKSQNYGYTF
j_gene: TRBJ2-7; d_gene: TRBD1; abundance: NA; v_gene: TRBV14; CDR3nt: TGTGCCAGCAGCCAGACAGGGGACGGGACATCGGCCTACGAGCAGTACTTC; CDR3aa: CASSQTGDGTSAYEQYF
j_gene: TRBJ2-5; d_gene: NA; abundance: NA; v_gene: TRBV3-1/TRBV3-2; CDR3nt: TGTGCCAGCAGCCAAGAGGACTACCAAGAGACCCAGTACTTC; CDR3aa: CASSQEDYQETQYF
j_gene: TRBJ2-5; d_gene: NA; abundance: NA; v_gene: TRBV27; CDR3nt: TGTGCCAGCAGTTTAATGGGTTTCCAAGAGACCCAGTACTTC; CDR3aa: CASSLMGFQETQYF
j_gene: TRBJ1-2; d_gene: NA; abundance: NA; v_gene: TRBV5-4; CDR3nt: TGTGCCAGCAGCTTGGAACAGGGCCCTAACTATGGCTACACCTTC; CDR3aa: CASSLEQGPNYGYTF
j_gene: TRBJ1-2; d_gene: TRBD1; abundance: NA; v_gene: TRBV3-1/TRBV3-2; CDR3nt: TGTGCCAGCAGCCAACCACGGACAGGTTATGGCTACACCTTC; CDR3aa: CASSQPRTGYGYTF
j_gene: TRBJ2-7; d_gene: TRBD1; abundance: NA; v_gene: TRBV9; CDR3nt: TGTGCCAGCAGCCCGGTCGGGACAGTCTACGAGCAGTACTTC; CDR3aa: CASSPVGTVYEQYF
j_gene: TRBJ2-3; d_gene: NA; abundance: NA; v_gene: TRBV21-1; CDR3nt: TGTGCCAGCAGCAAAGTCAGCGGGAGGGGACCAACAGATACGCAGTATTTT; CDR3aa: CASSKVSGRGPTDTQYF
j_gene: TRBJ1-1; d_gene: NA; abundance: NA; v_gene: TRBV21-1; CDR3nt: TGTGCCAGCAGCAAAGTCCGGCACTGGCGAGAGAACACTGAAGCTTTCTTT; CDR3aa: CASSKVRHWRENTEAFF
j_gene: TRBJ2-5; d_gene: TRBD1; abundance: NA; v_gene: TRBV2; CDR3nt: TGTGCCAGCAGACCCGGGACAGGGCTCCAAGAGACCCAGTACTTC; CDR3aa: CASRPGTGLQETQYF
j_gene: TRBJ1-4; d_gene: NA; abundance: NA; v_gene: TRBV7-2; CDR3nt: TGTGCCAGCAGCTTAGCAACTAATGAAAAACTGTTTTTT; CDR3aa: CASSLATNEKLFF
j_gene: TRBJ2-1; d_gene: TRBD2; abundance: NA; v_gene: TRBV5-4; CDR3nt: TGTGCCAGCAGCTTCCTCGCGGGAGTGGACAATGAGCAGTTCTTC; CDR3aa: CASSFLAGVDNEQFF
j_gene: TRBJ1-1; d_gene: NA; abundance: NA; v_gene: TRBV7-3; CDR3nt: TGTGCCAGCAGCTTAGGGCCCCGCCTCGGGGGGAACAACGAAGCTTTCTTT; CDR3aa: CASSLGPRLGGNNEAFF
j_gene: TRBJ1-6; d_gene: NA; abundance: NA; v_gene: TRBV7-2; CDR3nt: TGTGCCAGCAGCTTAGGCAGCTATAATTCACCCCTCCACTTT; CDR3aa: CASSLGSYNSPLHF
j_gene: TRBJ2-1; d_gene: TRBD1; abundance: NA; v_gene: TRBV27; CDR3nt: TGTGCCAGCAGTGGGACAGGGTACAATGAGCAGTTCTTC; CDR3aa: CASSGTGYNEQFF
j_gene: TRBJ1-1; d_gene: TRBD1; abundance: NA; v_gene: TRBV19; CDR3nt: TGTGCCAGTAGCCCCGACAGGGGGCGGAACACTGAAGCTTTCTTT; CDR3aa: CASSPDRGRNTEAFF
j_gene: TRBJ1-2; d_gene: TRBD1; abundance: NA; v_gene: TRBV28; CDR3nt: TGTGCCAGCAGTTTTCAGGGGGTCTATGGCTACACCTTC; CDR3aa: CASSFQGVYGYTF
j_gene: TRBJ1-5; d_gene: NA; abundance: NA; v_gene: TRBV19; CDR3nt: TGTGCCAGTAGTATTAAGACAGTTAATCAGCCCCAGCATTTT; CDR3aa: CASSIKTVNQPQHF
j_gene: TRBJ1-2; d_gene: TRBD1; abundance: NA; v_gene: TRBV14; CDR3nt: TGTGCCAGCAGCCCGGGACAGGGACTAATCGGCTTGAATGGCTACACCTTC; CDR3aa: CASSPGQGLIGLNGYTF
j_gene: TRBJ1-5; d_gene: NA; abundance: NA; v_gene: TRBV19; CDR3nt: TGTGCCAGTAGGGGGCCTGCCAATCAGCCCCAGCATTTT; CDR3aa: CASRGPANQPQHF
j_gene: TRBJ2-3; d_gene: NA; abundance: NA; v_gene: TRBV5-1; CDR3nt: TGCGCCAGCAGCTTGTACATTACAGATACGCAGTATTTT; CDR3aa: CASSLYITDTQYF
j_gene: TRBJ1-1; d_gene: NA; abundance: NA; v_gene: TRBV27; CDR3nt: TGTGCCAGCAGTTTAAGTGTTTGGACTGAAGCTTTCTTT; CDR3aa: CASSLSVWTEAFF
j_gene: TRBJ1-2; d_gene: NA; abundance: NA; v_gene: TRBV9; CDR3nt: TGTGCCAGCAGCGTAGAATCGGTCTCTTACTATGGCTACACCTTC; CDR3aa: CASSVESVSYYGYTF
j_gene: TRBJ1-1; d_gene: NA; abundance: NA; v_gene: TRBV9; CDR3nt: TGTGCCAGCAGCTTTGAGGGTAACACTGAAGCTTTCTTT; CDR3aa: CASSFEGNTEAFF
j_gene: TRBJ2-1; d_gene: TRBD2; abundance: NA; v_gene: TRBV19; CDR3nt: TGTGCCAGTAGTATGGGGGAACTAGCGGGAGGTTACAATGAGCAGTTCTTC; CDR3aa: CASSMGELAGGYNEQFF
j_gene: TRBJ2-1; d_gene: TRBD1; abundance: NA; v_gene: TRBV9; CDR3nt: TGTGCCAGCAGCGGGGGACAGGCGAATGAGCAGTTCTTC; CDR3aa: CASSGGQANEQFF
j_gene: TRBJ1-2; d_gene: NA; abundance: NA; v_gene: TRBV11-3; CDR3nt: TGTGCCAGCAGCTTAGGGGACACCAACTATGGCTACACCTTC; CDR3aa: CASSLGDTNYGYTF
j_gene: TRBJ2-7; d_gene: NA; abundance: NA; v_gene: TRBV11-3; CDR3nt: TGTGCCAGCAGCGCGAGGACAGAATCGAACGAGCAGTACTTC; CDR3aa: CASSARTESNEQYF
j_gene: TRBJ2-3; d_gene: TRBD2; abundance: NA; v_gene: TRBV6-4; CDR3nt: TGTGCCAGCAGTGACTCGAAGCACGGGGGGGGTGCAGATACGCAGTATTTT; CDR3aa: CASSDSKHGGGADTQYF
j_gene: TRBJ1-2; d_gene: TRBD1; abundance: NA; v_gene: TRBV30; CDR3nt: TGTGCCTGGAATACAGGGGGCGGCTACACCTTC; CDR3aa: CAWNTGGGYTF
j_gene: TRBJ2-1; d_gene: NA; abundance: NA; v_gene: TRBV27; CDR3nt: TGTGCCAGCAGTACCTTAGGTCATGAGCAGTTCTTC; CDR3aa: CASSTLGHEQFF